The following is a T cell receptor beta chain sequence with its context. Enrolment of Seattle patients took place during active infection, and they were followed longitudinally. The source of the sample is a study of blood T cell repertoires in COVID-19. Study details: Sources were T cells, B-cell-depleted T cells, or PBMCs; the material itself was cDNA or gDNA.

Method: immunoSEQ multiplex PCR; TCRdb's copy keeps in-frame clones and lacks some. The sample carries roughly 68,000 clones, roughly 80% recorded once. This sequence originates from a man aged 60 to 69 with COVID-19, enrolled during active disease. The sample consisted of peripheral blood.

CDR3 sequence: CASSSRGGPGELFF. As DNA, the CDR3 is TGTGCCAGCAGCTCCAGGGGTGGGCCCGGGGAGCTGTTTTTT. The chain employs TRBV7-3 and TRBJ2-2; D may be TRBD1 (6 bases). V lost 4 bases and J 6 bases, leaving 12 bases between the germline ends. Germline CDR1 reads SGHTA; CDR2 reads FQGTGA. The CDR3 totals 14 residues.